This T cell receptor beta chain was retrieved from a study of cytomegalovirus exposure and HLA in healthy donors. Overall study: The platform used for the approximately 130 validation repertoires matched that of the 666 first-cohort repertoires, a later analysis reported. Study results and caveats: Subsequent analysis revealed that first-cohort TCR clusters tended to co-occur in the 90 to 150 validation repertoires. Some TCR beta chains (roughly 150 of them) were listed as cytomegalovirus-associated. In vitro data verified three CMV-associated chains as specific for CMV antigens.

This CDR3 is 17 amino acids long. The data were produced by immunoSEQ multiplex PCR, yet TCRdb's version contains in-frame clones alone and is incomplete. The table shows about 190,000 clones, with around 82% occurring only once. With respect to this clone: Its matching antigen is unknown.

The sequencing sample was made of PBMCs. The sequence was collected from a young woman in good health and CMV-seropositive. The V gene is TRBV21-1, the J gene TRBJ2-7; TRBD1, as called in the table, went unchecked against the DNA. TRBV21-1 is a documented pseudogene. CDR3 amino acids: CASSKGGQGALTYEQYF. CDR3 coding DNA: TGTGCCAGCAGCAAAGGGGGACAGGGGGCGTTAACCTACGAGCAGTACTTC.